Sequencing of this TCR beta chain was carried out in a study of T cell responses to AZD1222 COVID-19 vaccine. General observations from the study: Among AZD1222 vaccinees, only 5 to 7 were seropositive at baseline.

TCRdb's table, derived via immunoSEQ multiplex PCR, lists solely in-frame clones and lacks some. In the table there are roughly 120,000 clones, around 90% of which are singletons. On this clone itself: Its specificity is unknown.

Trimming stripped 6 bases from V and 7 bases from J, with 19 bases between. The CDR3 has 15 amino acids. Looked up from germline, CDR1 is MGHDK and CDR2 is SYGVNS. The genes are TRBV25-1 and TRBJ1-5; D may be TRBD1 (5 bases). The sequence derives from an adult in good health. Sequenced here: peripheral blood, sampled on day 0 of AZD1222 vaccination. The CDR3, as DNA: TGTGCCAGCAGAGGGGACGGCGTAGATGGGCAGCCCCAGCATTTT. Translating gives CASRGDGVDGQPQHF. The whole variable domain, filled in from reference TRBV25-1 and TRBJ1-5, reads EADIYQTPRYLVIGTGKKITLECSQTMGHDKMYWYQQDPGMELHLIHYSYGVNSTEKGDLSSESTVSRIRTEHFPLTLESARPSHTSQYLCASRGDGVDGQPQHFGDGTRLSIL.